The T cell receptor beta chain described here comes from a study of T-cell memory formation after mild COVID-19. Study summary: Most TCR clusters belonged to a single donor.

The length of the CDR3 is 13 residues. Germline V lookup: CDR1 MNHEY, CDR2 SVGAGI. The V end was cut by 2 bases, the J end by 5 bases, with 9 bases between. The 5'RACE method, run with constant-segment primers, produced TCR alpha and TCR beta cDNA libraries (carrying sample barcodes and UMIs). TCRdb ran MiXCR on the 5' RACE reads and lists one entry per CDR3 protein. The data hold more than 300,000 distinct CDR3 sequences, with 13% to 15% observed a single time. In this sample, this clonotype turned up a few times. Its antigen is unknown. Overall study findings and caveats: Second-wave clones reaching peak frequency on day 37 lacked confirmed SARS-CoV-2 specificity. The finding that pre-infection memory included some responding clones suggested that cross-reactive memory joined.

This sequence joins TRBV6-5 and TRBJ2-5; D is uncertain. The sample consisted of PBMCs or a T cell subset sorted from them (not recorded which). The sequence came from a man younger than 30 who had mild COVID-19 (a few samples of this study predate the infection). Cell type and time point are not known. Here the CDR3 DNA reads TGTGCCAGCAGTTACACACTCGGGGAGACCCAGTACTTC. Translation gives CASSYTLGETQYF.